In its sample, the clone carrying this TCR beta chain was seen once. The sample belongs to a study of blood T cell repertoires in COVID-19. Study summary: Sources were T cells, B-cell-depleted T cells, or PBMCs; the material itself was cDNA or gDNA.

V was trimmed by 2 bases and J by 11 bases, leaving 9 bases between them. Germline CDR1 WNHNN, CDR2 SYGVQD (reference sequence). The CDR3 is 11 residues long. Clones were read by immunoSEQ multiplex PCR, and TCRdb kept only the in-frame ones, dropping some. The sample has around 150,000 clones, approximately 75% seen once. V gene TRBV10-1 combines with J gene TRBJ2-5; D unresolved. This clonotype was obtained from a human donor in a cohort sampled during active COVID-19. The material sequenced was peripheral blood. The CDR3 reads CASSEGGPQYF. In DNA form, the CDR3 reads TGCGCCAGCAGTGAGGGTGGCCCGCAGTACTTC.